This is a list of T cell receptor beta chains from one sample in a study of control samples from healthy donors and cancer patients. Generated by immunoSEQ multiplex PCR, the TCRdb table keeps only in-frame clones and is missing some. This sample has 150,000 to 200,000 clones, with approximately 92% found just once. What was sequenced was blood. The receptors derive from a man aged 25-45 years in good health. Each CDR3 is given with its conserved first and last residue. The D gene is left open where the match is weak. Some rows have no size entry. The others give once, few or many, or a class for an expanded clone.

>TRBJ2-1|.|TRBV7-3|TRBD2
CTSSPHSSGRFTYNEQFF
TGTACCAGCAGCCCACATTCCAGCGGGAGGTTCACCTACAATGAGCAGTTCTTC
>TRBJ2-5|.|TRBV28|TRBD2
CASSLGGRAKETQYF
TGTGCCAGCAGTTTGGGCGGGAGGGCCAAAGAGACCCAGTACTTC
>TRBJ1-5|once|TRBV28|TRBD1
CASSPRTGSGNQPQHF
TGTGCCAGCAGCCCCCGGACAGGGAGCGGCAATCAGCCCCAGCATTTT
>TRBJ2-3|.|TRBV18|.
CASSPTSMDTQYF
TGTGCCAGCTCACCAACTAGTATGGATACGCAGTATTTT
>TRBJ1-3|.|TRBV5-1|TRBD1
CASGAGGANGYTIYF
TGCGCCAGCGGCGCAGGGGGGGCAAACGGATACACCATATATTTT
>TRBJ1-2|.|TRBV7-9|.
CASSLVYGGLFGYTF
TGTGCCAGCAGCTTAGTCTACGGGGGGCTCTTTGGCTACACCTTC
>TRBJ1-1|.|TRBV5-1|.
CASSLGAGTEAFF
TGCGCCAGCAGCTTGGGGGCCGGGACTGAAGCTTTCTTT
>TRBJ2-1|.|TRBV2|.
CASSEAGESYNEQFF
TGTGCCAGCAGTGAAGCGGGAGAGTCCTACAATGAGCAGTTCTTC
>TRBJ1-1|.|TRBV5-1|TRBD1
CASSLAPTGGNTEAFF
TGCGCCAGCAGCTTGGCCCCGACAGGGGGTAACACTGAAGCTTTCTTT
>TRBJ2-5|.|TRBV28|TRBD2
CASGSGRETQYF
TGTGCCTCTGGTAGCGGGAGGGAGACCCAGTACTTC
>TRBJ2-7|.|TRBV27|.
CASSLRGYDYEQYF
TGTGCCAGCAGTCTTCGCGGGTATGACTACGAGCAGTACTTC
>TRBJ1-1|.|TRBV2|TRBD1
CASSYRGEDTEAFF
TGTGCCAGCAGTTACAGGGGGGAGGACACTGAAGCTTTCTTT
>TRBJ1-6|.|TRBV19|.
CASRRGVGSPLHF
TGTGCCAGTAGAAGGGGGGTAGGCTCACCCCTCCACTTT
>TRBJ1-6|.|TRBV30|TRBD1
CAWRKDRVEGSSYNSPLHF
TGTGCCTGGCGGAAAGACAGGGTAGAGGGGAGCTCCTATAATTCACCCCTCCACTTT
>TRBJ2-7|.|TRBV5-5|TRBD1
CASSWTGSSYEQYF
TGTGCCAGCAGCTGGACAGGGAGCTCCTACGAGCAGTACTTC
>TRBJ2-1|once|TRBV3-1/TRBV3-2|.
CASSQDFASQSRRFF
TGTGCCAGCAGCCAAGATTTCGCCTCTCAGTCACGGCGGTTCTTC
>TRBJ1-5|.|TRBV27|.
CASRSQGRGNQPQHF
TGTGCCAGCCGATCCCAGGGCCGCGGCAATCAGCCCCAGCATTTT